This T cell receptor (beta chain) was captured by sequencing in a study of T cells in localized non-small cell lung cancer. This table comes from immunoSEQ multiplex PCR, and its TCRdb copy is limited to in-frame clones, with some not included. The repertoire holds 50,000 to 75,000 clones, with 70% to 90% as singletons. Study-level results: Across samples, adjacent lung featured a median approximately 56 of the top 100 tumor clones. Uninvolved adjacent lung showed peak T cell clonality, exceeding tumor. Longer survival (overall) was linked to higher T cell density in blood. Multi-region tumor sequencing was not done, so intratumor heterogeneity could not be excluded.

The CDR3 consists of 14 residues. V was trimmed by 3 bases and J by 5 bases, leaving 14 bases between them. Germline CDR1 and CDR2: SGDLS and YYNGEE. A note on this clone: Its target is not known.

Sequenced material: peripheral blood, taken before any cancer treatment. The chain links TRBV9 to TRBJ2-5; D call uncertain. The clonotype comes from a man aged 40-75 years with stage I squamous cell lung carcinoma. CDR3 residues: CASSASQAKETQYF. The CDR3 nucleotides read TGTGCCAGCAGCGCAAGCCAGGCGAAGGAGACCCAGTACTTC.